This TCR beta chain is from a study of blood T cell repertoires in COVID-19. The study recruited people aged 18 to 89 years across about 25 US areas. Looked up from germline, CDR1 is MNHEY and CDR2 is SMNVEV (reference sequence). This CDR3 has 15 amino acids. Losses at the gene ends were 6 bases for V and 6 bases for J; bases not matched to a gene: 6. In the study's own analysis: The authors estimated nucleated cell counts from reference gene primer amplification. Assay: immunoSEQ multiplex PCR; the TCRdb copy retains only in-frame clones and omits some. D and trimming were read from the DNA, whereas the V and J calls and clone size are those reported in that table. The sample includes a few hundred thousand clones, roughly 87% of them seen just once.

The chain employs TRBV27 and TRBJ2-4, with 12 bases that match TRBD2. This clonotype was sampled from a woman aged 30 to 39 who had recovered from COVID-19. The sequenced sample consisted of PBMCs or T cells enriched from blood (not recorded which). DNA for the CDR3: TGTGCCAGCAGCCGGGGACTAGCGGGCTCAAACATTCAGTACTTC. This sequence encodes CASSRGLAGSNIQYF.